Below, 2 T cell receptor beta chains from the same sample are listed, as sequenced in a study of T cells in Graves' hyperthyroidism and ophthalmopathy. Template material for amplifying TCR beta CDR3 regions consisted of RNA transcripts. HTBI primers were employed in a first-round RT-PCR of the TCR CDR3. TCRdb recomputed calls from the multiplex PCR reads with MiXCR, one row per CDR3 protein. Here the sample spans around 690,000 distinct CDR3 sequences, 15% to 20% being singletons. The specimen sequenced was blood. The receptors were gathered from a man in his fifties with Graves' hyperthyroidism.

This clonotype occurred many times. The chain links TRBV28 to TRBJ1-1; no clear D. The CDR3 consists of 12 residues. Trimming cost V 6 bases and J 7 bases, with 12 bases left between them. In germline, CDR1 is MDHEN, CDR2 SYDVKM. The CDR3 DNA follows: TGTGCCAGCAGCTACGTCGGGAGTGAAGCTTTCTTT. It is translated as CASSYVGSEAFF.

This clonotype was observed many times. This chain uses TRBV19 with TRBJ2-1; 9 bases map to TRBD1. There are 16 residues in the CDR3. From germline, CDR1 is LNHDA and CDR2 SQIVND (reference sequence). The junction had 12 bases not matched to a gene; V was cut back by 3 bases and J by 9 bases. The CDR3 sequence is CASSIRGQGSVGEQFF. Here the CDR3 DNA reads TGTGCCAGTAGTATCAGGGGACAGGGATCTGTCGGTGAGCAGTTCTTC.